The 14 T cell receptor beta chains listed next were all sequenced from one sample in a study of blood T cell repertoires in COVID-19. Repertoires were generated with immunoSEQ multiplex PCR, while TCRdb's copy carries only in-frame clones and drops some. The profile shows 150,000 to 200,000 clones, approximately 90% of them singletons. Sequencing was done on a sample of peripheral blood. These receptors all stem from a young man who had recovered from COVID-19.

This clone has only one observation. CDR3 in amino acids: CASSSGTSGKGDTQYF. The CDR3 bases are TGTGCCAGCAGCTCCGGGACTAGCGGGAAAGGAGATACGCAGTATTTT. J is TRBJ2-3 and V is TRBV11-3; 13 bases agree with TRBD2. The ends lost 4 bases at V and 5 bases at J; junction bases unmatched: 6. The CDR3 covers 16 residues. The V gene's germline CDR1 is SGHNT and CDR2 YENEEA.

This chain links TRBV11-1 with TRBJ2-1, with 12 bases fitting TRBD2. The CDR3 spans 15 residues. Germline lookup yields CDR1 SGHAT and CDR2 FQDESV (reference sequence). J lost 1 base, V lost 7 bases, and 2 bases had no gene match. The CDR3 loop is CASTLAGGSYNEQFF. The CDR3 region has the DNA TGTGCCAGCACCCTAGCGGGAGGGTCCTACAATGAGCAGTTCTTC.

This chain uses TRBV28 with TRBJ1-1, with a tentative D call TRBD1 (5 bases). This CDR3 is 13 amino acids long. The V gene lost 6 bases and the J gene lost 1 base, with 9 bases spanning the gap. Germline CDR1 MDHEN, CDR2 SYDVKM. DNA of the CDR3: TGTGCCAGCAGCCAGACAGCGAACACTGAAGCTTTCTTT. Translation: CASSQTANTEAFF.

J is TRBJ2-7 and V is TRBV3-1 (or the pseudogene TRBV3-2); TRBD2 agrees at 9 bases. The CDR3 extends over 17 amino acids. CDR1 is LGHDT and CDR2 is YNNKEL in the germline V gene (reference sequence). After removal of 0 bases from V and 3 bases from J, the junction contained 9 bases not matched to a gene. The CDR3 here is CASSQDAPTSGLYEQYF. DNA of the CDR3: TGTGCCAGCAGCCAAGACGCCCCGACTAGCGGCCTCTACGAGCAGTACTTC.

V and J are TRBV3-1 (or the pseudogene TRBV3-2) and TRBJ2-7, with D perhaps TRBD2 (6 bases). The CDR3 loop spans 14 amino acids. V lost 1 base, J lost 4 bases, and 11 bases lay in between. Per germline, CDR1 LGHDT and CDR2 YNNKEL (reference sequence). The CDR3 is CASSQAGRGYEQYF. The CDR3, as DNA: TGTGCCAGCAGCCAAGCGGGCCGGGGGTACGAGCAGTACTTC.

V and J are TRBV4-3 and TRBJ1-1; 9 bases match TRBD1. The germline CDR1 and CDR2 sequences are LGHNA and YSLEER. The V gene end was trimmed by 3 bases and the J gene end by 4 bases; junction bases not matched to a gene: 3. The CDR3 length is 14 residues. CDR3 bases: TGCGCCAGCAGCCAGGACAGGGGACCCACTGAAGCTTTCTTT. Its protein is CASSQDRGPTEAFF.

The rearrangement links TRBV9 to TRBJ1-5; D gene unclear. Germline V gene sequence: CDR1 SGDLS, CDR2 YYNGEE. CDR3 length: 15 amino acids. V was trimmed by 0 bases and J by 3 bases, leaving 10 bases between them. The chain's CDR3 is CASSVGKQSNQPQHF. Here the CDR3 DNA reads TGTGCCAGCAGCGTAGGGAAACAGTCCAATCAGCCCCAGCATTTT.

CDR3 DNA: TGTGCCATCAGTGAGAACAGGGGCATGAACACTGAAGCTTTCTTT. It yields the protein CAISENRGMNTEAFF. J is TRBJ1-1 and V is TRBV10-3; 7 bases fit TRBD1. Per germline, CDR1 ENHRY and CDR2 SYGVKD. J gave up 0 bases and V 2 bases, and 3 bases lay outside the gene matches. The CDR3 consists of 15 residues.

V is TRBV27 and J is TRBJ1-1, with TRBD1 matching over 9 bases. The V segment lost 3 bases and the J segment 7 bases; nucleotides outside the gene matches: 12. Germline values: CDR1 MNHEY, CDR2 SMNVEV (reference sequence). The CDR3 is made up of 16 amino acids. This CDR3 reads CASSFSEGQGRSEAFF. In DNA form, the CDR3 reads TGTGCCAGCAGTTTTTCCGAAGGACAGGGGCGAAGTGAAGCTTTCTTT.

In nucleotides, the CDR3 is TGTGCCAGCAGCCTTGACAGGGAGGTGAATGAGCAGTTCTTC. Protein product: CASSLDREVNEQFF. The V gene is TRBV6-2 or TRBV6-3, the J gene TRBJ2-1; D is perhaps TRBD1 (7 bases). The CDR3 has 14 residues. The germline V and J ends were trimmed by 6 bases and 7 bases, with 16 bases remaining between them. CDR1 and CDR2 (germline): MNHEY, SVGEGT.

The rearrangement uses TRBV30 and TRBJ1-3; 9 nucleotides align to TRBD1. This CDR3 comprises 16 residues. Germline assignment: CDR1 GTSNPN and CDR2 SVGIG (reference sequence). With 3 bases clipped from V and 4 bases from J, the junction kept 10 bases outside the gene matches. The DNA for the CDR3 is TGTGCCTGGAGCACCGGGACAGGGCCAGGGGGAAACACCATATATTTT. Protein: CAWSTGTGPGGNTIYF.

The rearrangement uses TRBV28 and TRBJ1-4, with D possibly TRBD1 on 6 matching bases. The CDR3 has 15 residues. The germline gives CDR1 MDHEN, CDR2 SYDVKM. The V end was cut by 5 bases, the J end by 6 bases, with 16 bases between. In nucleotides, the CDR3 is TGTGCCAGCAGTGGGGGCTCGCCTGGGGATGAAAAACTGTTTTTT. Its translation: CASSGGSPGDEKLFF.

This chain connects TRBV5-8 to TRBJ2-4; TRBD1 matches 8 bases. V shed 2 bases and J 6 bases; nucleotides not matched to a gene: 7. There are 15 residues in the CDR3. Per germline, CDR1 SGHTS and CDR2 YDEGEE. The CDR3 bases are TGTGCCAGCAGCTTTAGTCAGGGGGCGGGAAACATTCAGTACTTC. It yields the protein CASSFSQGAGNIQYF. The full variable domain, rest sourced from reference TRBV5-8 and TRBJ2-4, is EAGVTQSPTHLIKTRGQQATLRCSPISGHTSVYWYQQALGLGLQFLLWYDEGEERNRGNFPPRFSGRQFPNYSSELNVNALELEDSALYLCASSFSQGAGNIQYFGAGTRLSVL.

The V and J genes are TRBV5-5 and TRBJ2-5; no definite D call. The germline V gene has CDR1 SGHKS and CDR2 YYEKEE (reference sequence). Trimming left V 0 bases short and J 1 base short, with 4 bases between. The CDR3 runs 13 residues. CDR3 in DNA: TGTGCCAGCAGCTTGGACGGCCAAGAGACCCAGTACTTC. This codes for CASSLDGQETQYF.